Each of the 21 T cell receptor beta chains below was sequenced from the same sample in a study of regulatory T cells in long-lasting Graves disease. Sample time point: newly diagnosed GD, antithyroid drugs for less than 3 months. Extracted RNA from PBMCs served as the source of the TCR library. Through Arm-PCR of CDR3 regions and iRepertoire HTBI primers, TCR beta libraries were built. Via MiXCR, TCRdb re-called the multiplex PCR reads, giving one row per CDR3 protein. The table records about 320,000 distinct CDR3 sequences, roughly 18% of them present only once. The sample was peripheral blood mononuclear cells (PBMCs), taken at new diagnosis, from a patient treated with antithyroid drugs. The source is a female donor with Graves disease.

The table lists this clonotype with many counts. The CDR3 is CASSFRGGINEKLFF. For the CDR3, the DNA is TGTGCCAGCAGCTTCCGGGGGGGTATTAATGAAAAACTGTTTTTT. The chain links TRBV12-3 or TRBV12-4 to TRBJ1-4; a weak D match, TRBD1 (5 bases). The CDR3 runs 15 residues. Trimming removed 6 bases from V and 4 bases from J, with 15 bases in between.

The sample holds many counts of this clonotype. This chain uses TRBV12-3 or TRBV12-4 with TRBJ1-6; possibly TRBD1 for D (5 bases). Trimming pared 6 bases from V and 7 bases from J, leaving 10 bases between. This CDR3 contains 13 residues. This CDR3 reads CASRGVGNSPLHF. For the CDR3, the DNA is TGTGCCAGCAGGGGGGTGGGGAATTCACCCCTCCACTTT.

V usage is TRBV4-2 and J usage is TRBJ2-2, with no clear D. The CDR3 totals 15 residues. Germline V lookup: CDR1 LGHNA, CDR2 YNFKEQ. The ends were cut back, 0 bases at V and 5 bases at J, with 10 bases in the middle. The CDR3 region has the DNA TGTGCCAGCAGCCAAGATCTAGACTGGACCGGGGAGCTGTTTTTT. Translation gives CASSQDLDWTGELFF.

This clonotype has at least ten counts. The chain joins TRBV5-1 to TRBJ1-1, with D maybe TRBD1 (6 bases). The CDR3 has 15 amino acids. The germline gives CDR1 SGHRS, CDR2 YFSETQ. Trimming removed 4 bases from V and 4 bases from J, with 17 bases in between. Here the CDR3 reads CASSVPTGTVTEAFF. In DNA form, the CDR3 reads TGCGCCAGCAGCGTCCCTACAGGGACGGTCACTGAAGCTTTCTTT.

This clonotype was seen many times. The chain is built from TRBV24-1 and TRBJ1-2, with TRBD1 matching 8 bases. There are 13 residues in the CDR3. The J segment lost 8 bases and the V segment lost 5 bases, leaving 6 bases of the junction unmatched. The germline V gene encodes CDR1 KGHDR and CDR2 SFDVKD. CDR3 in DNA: TGTGCCACCAGTGCCTCCAGGGGGCGAGGCTACACCTTC. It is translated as CATSASRGRGYTF.

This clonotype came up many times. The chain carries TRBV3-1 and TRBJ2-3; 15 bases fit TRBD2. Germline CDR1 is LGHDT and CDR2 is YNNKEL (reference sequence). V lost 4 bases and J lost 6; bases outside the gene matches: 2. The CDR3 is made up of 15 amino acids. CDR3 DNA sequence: TGTGCCAGCAGCCGGACTAGCGGGAGGGCGGATACGCAGTATTTT. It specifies CASSRTSGRADTQYF.

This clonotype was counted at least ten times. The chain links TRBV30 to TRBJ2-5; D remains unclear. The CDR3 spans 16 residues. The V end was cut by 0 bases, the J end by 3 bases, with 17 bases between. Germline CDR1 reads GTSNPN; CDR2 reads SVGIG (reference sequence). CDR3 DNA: TGTGCCTGGAGTGTGAAAGCGCTCAAATCGGAAGAGACCCAGTACTTC. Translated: CAWSVKALKSEETQYF.

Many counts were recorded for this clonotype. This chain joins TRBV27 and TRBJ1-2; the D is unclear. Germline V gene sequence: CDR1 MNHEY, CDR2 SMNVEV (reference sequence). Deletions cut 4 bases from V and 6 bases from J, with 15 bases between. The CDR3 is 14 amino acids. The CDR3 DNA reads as TGTGCCAGCAGTTCCGACCAGGAAACTCATGGCTACACCTTC. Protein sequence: CASSSDQETHGYTF.

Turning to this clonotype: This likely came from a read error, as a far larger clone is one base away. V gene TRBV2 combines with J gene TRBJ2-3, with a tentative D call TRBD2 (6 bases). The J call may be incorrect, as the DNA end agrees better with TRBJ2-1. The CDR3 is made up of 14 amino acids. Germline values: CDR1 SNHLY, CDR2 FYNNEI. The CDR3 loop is CASGLSAGYSEQFF. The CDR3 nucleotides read TGTGCCAGCGGACTTAGTGCGGGATACAGTGAGCAGTTCTTC.

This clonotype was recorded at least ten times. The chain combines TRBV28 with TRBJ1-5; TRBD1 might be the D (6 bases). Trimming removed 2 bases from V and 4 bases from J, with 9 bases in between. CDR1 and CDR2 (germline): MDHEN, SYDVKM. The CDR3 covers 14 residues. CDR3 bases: TGTGCCAGCAGTTTAGTCAGGGGAAATCAGCCCCAGCATTTT. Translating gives CASSLVRGNQPQHF.

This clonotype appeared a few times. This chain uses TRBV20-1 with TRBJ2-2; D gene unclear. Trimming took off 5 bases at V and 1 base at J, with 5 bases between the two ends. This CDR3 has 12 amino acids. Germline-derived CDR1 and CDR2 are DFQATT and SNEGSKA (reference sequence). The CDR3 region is CSAGRNTGELFF. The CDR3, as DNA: TGCAGTGCTGGTAGGAACACCGGGGAGCTGTTTTTT.

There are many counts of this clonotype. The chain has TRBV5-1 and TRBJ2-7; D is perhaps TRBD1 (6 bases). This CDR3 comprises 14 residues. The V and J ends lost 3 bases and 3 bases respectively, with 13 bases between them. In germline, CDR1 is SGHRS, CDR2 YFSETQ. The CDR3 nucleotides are TGCGCCAGCAGCTATCGGGAAGGGGGCTACGAGCAGTACTTC. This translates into CASSYREGGYEQYF.

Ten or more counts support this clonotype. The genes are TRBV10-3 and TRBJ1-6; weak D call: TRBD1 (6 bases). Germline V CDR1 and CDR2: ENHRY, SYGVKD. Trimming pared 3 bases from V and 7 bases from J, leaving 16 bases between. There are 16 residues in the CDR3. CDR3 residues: CAISDREGGENSPLHF. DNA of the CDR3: TGTGCCATCAGTGACCGCGAGGGGGGTGAGAATTCACCCCTCCACTTT.

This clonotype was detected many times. CDR3 loop: CATSIAGGPAEQYF. The CDR3 region has the DNA TGTGCCACCAGCATAGCGGGAGGGCCTGCCGAGCAGTACTTC. The chain recombines TRBV15 with TRBJ2-7, with 11 bases matching TRBD2. This CDR3 spans 14 amino acids. CDR1 LNHNV and CDR2 YYDKDF come from the germline V gene (reference sequence). Trimming cost V 4 bases and J 6 bases; bases outside gene matches: 5.

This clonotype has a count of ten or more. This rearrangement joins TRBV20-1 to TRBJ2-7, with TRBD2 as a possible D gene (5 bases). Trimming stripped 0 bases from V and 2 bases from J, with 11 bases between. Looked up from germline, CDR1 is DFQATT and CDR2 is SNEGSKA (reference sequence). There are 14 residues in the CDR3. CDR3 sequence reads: CSARDVAEAYEQYF. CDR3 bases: TGCAGTGCTAGAGATGTGGCGGAGGCCTACGAGCAGTACTTC.

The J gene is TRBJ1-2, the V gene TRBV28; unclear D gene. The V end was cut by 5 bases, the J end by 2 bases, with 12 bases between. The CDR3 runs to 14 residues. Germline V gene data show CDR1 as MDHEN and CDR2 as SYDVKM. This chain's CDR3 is CASSTPPRNYGYTF. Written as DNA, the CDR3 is TGTGCCAGCAGTACTCCCCCACGCAACTATGGCTACACCTTC.

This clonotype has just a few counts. This CDR3 reads CASSQPYRKSGTQYF. Written as DNA, the CDR3 is TGTGCCAGCAGCCAGCCCTACCGAAAATCCGGGACCCAGTACTTC. The V and J genes are TRBV28 and TRBJ2-5; D is unclear. Trimming left V 6 bases short and J 7 bases short, with 21 bases between. This CDR3 region has 15 residues. Germline-derived CDR1 and CDR2 are MDHEN and SYDVKM.

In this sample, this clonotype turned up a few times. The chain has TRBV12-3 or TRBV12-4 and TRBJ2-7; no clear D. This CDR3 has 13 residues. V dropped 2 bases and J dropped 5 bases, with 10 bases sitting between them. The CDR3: CASSLLSMDEQYF. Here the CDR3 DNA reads TGTGCCAGCAGTTTACTTTCCATGGACGAGCAGTACTTC.

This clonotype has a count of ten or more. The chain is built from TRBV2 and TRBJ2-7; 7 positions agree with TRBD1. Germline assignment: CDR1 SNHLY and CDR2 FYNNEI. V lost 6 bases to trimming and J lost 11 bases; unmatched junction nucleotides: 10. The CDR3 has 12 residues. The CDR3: CASSAFKGAEYF. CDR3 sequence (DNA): TGTGCCAGCAGCGCCTTTAAGGGGGCAGAGTACTTC.

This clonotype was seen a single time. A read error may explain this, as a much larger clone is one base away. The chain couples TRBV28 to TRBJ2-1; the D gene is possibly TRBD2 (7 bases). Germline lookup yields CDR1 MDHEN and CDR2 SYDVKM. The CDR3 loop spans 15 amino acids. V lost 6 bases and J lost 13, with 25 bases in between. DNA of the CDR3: TGTGCCAGCAGCCCCACCGGACTAGGGGGAGAGACCCAGTTCTTC. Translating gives CASSPTGLGGETQFF.

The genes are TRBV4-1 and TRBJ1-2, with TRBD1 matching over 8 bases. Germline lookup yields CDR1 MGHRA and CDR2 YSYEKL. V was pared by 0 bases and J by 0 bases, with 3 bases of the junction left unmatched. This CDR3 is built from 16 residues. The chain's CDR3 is CASSQDPQGANYGYTF. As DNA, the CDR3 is TGCGCCAGCAGCCAAGATCCACAGGGGGCTAACTATGGCTACACCTTC.